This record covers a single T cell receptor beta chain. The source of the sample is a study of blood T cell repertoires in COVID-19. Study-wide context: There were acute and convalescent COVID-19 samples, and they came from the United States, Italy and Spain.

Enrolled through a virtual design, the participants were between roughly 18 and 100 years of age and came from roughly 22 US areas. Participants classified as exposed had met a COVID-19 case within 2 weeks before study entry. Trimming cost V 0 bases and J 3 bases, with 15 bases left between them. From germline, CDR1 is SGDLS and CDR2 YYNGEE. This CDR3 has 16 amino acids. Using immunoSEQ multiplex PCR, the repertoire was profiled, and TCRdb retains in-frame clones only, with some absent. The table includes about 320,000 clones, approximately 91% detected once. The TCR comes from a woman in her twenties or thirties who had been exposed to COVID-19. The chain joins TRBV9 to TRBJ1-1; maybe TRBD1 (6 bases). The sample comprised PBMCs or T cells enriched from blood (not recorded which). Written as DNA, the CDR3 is TGTGCCAGCAGCGTAGTCTCCTTGGGACACGACACTGAAGCTTTCTTT. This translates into CASSVVSLGHDTEAFF.